This T cell receptor beta chain was obtained from a study of Graves' ophthalmopathy and Graves' hyperthyroidism. V lost 0 bases to trimming and J lost 4 bases, with 15 bases between them. The CDR3 runs to 16 residues. CDR1 is SGHTA and CDR2 is FQGTGA in the germline V gene. Researchers took RNA transcripts and amplified TCR beta CDR3 regions from them. Scientists carried out first-round RT-PCR using HTBI primers and then a second-round multiplex PCR. One entry per CDR3 protein results from TCRdb running MiXCR on the multiplex PCR reads. This table holds about 400,000 distinct CDR3 sequences, approximately 20% found once. Many counts were recorded for this clonotype.

This TCR was sampled from a woman between 18 and 29 years old with Graves' ophthalmopathy. Sequenced: peripheral blood. The chain employs TRBV7-3 and TRBJ1-2; possible D gene TRBD1, 6 bases. The CDR3 nucleotides are TGTGCCAGCAGCTTAACCTCCGGGGGGCAGGTCTATGGCTACACCTTC. It specifies CASSLTSGGQVYGYTF.